Listed below are T cell receptor beta chains from one sample, sequenced in a study of blood T cells in healthy people across ages. TCRdb processed the 5' RACE reads anew with MiXCR; each CDR3 protein has one entry. Seen here are 850,000 to 1,000,000 distinct CDR3 sequences, about 53% observed once, and the top ten hold about 20%. The sequenced sample was blood. These receptors were collected from an older woman in good health. Both conserved end residues are trimmed from each CDR3. D genes are given only for firm matches.

j_call cdr3_length v_call d_call cdr3_aa
TRBJ2-7 12 TRBV28 TRBD2 ASYSGGTSYEQY
TRBJ1-2 14 TRBV20-1 TRBD1 SASGGTERQAYGYT
TRBJ1-2 17 TRBV7-6 NA ASSVFTEPQDGGNYGYT
TRBJ2-7 10 TRBV5-6 NA ASSTYTYGQY
TRBJ1-1 12 TRBV4-2 TRBD1 ASSPQGAPNEAF
TRBJ2-3 13 TRBV7-2 NA ASSLGEWGTDTQY
TRBJ2-7 12 TRBV12-3/TRBV12-4 NA ASSVGGATYEQY
TRBJ2-7 12 TRBV6-5 NA ASSLQRDLYEQY
TRBJ2-7 14 TRBV27 TRBD2 ASSLTPTSGNYEQY
NA 12 TRBV27 NA ASSLRAPYNEQY
TRBJ2-1 14 TRBV21-1 NA ASSWEGGSSYNEQF
TRBJ2-4 12 TRBV3-1 NA ASSQDGGWNIQY
NA 12 TRBV28 NA ASSLWGGPETQY
NA 18 TRBV5-1 TRBD2 ASSSTGWREGQPDYNEQY
TRBJ2-7 11 TRBV7-3 NA ASSLGNNYEQY
TRBJ2-5 14 TRBV10-3 TRBD2 AISEVGLAGQETQY
TRBJ1-2 10 TRBV7-8 NA ASSLESWGYT
TRBJ2-3 12 TRBV27 TRBD1 ASSRTGGSGTQY
TRBJ2-7 15 TRBV28 TRBD1 ASSLRATGTGAYEQY
TRBJ2-7 13 TRBV3-1 TRBD2 ASSHSTSGRDEQY
TRBJ2-3 14 TRBV7-2 NA ASSSTPPLFTDTQY
TRBJ1-5 11 TRBV27 NA ASSFEVYQPQH
TRBJ2-3 13 TRBV5-1 NA ASSLGGQGADTQY
TRBJ2-7 10 TRBV20-1 NA STGSRHYEQY
NA 12 TRBV5-1 NA AITPTGFGYEQY
NA 13 TRBV28 NA ASSFSGGSRYEQY
TRBJ1-6 13 TRBV2 NA ASSDRDTQQSPLH
TRBJ2-5 10 TRBV12-5 NA ASGLVGETQY
TRBJ2-3 12 TRBV29-1 NA SVQSRVGLDTQY
TRBJ2-7 12 TRBV20-1 NA SAPGRVLPFEQY
TRBJ2-1 12 TRBV9 TRBD2 ASSVSGSYNEQF
TRBJ2-5 13 TRBV20-1 TRBD2 SASPFSGSGETQY
TRBJ2-1 12 TRBV12-3/TRBV12-4 TRBD2 ASSFEGLANEQF
NA 12 TRBV7-8 NA ASSSHQVRETQY
TRBJ1-5 15 TRBV4-1 TRBD1 ASSPGQGARGNQPQH
TRBJ2-7 12 TRBV28 TRBD2 ASNGAGEGYEQY
TRBJ2-5 10 TRBV30 TRBD1 AWSSLGQGQY
TRBJ1-1 13 TRBV12-3/TRBV12-4 TRBD1 AGSPNRGWDTEAF
TRBJ1-6 11 TRBV3-1 NA ASSPGNDVPLH
TRBJ1-5 11 TRBV7-2 NA ASSITGIQPQH
TRBJ2-5 12 TRBV18 NA ASSPPSDQETQY
TRBJ2-6 15 TRBV18 NA ASSSPGRSSGANVLT
TRBJ2-5 13 TRBV20-1 TRBD2 SARRLAGGRETQY
TRBJ2-5 15 TRBV5-1 TRBD2 ASSLVSGRIAGETQY
TRBJ2-7 15 TRBV6-2/TRBV6-3 NA ASSPHYRRTAVYEQY
TRBJ2-7 13 TRBV20-1 TRBD1 SATRPGQGIYEQY
TRBJ1-5 11 TRBV6-1 TRBD1 ASRVTGHQPQH
TRBJ2-1 21 TRBV20-1 TRBD2 SVRGALDRLLAGLAGNYNEQF
NA 13 TRBV20-1 TRBD2 SAPTSGYSYNEQY
TRBJ2-4 16 TRBV9 TRBD2 ASSGGTSGRWAKNIQY
TRBJ1-2 10 TRBV29-1 NA SVETRPTGNT
TRBJ2-7 11 TRBV12-3/TRBV12-4 NA ASSLYGNSEQY
TRBJ1-2 12 TRBV7-9 TRBD1 ASSPGQGVYGYT
TRBJ2-3 14 TRBV20-1 NA SAQPVVGGPTDTQY
TRBJ2-1 14 TRBV7-9 TRBD2 ASSLEAGGPYNEQF
TRBJ2-5 13 TRBV18 NA ASSPGRLGLETQY